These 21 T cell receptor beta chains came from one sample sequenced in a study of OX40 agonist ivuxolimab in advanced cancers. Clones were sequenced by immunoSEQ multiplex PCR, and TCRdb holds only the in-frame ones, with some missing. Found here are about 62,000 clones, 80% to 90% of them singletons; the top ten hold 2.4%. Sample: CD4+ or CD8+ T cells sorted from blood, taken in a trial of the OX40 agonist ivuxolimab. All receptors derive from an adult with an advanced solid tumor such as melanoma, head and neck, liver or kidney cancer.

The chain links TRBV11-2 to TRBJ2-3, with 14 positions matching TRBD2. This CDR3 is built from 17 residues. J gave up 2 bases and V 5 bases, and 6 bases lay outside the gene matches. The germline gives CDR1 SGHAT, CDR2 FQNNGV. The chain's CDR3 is CASSRRTSGGYTDTQYF. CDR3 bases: TGTGCCAGCAGCAGGCGGACTAGCGGGGGGTACACAGATACGCAGTATTTT.

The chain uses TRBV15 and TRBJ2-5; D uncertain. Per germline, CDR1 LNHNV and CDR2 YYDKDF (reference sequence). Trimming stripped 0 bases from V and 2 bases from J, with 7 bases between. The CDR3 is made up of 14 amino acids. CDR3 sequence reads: CATSRDATQETQYF. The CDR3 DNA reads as TGTGCCACCAGCAGAGATGCGACTCAAGAGACCCAGTACTTC.

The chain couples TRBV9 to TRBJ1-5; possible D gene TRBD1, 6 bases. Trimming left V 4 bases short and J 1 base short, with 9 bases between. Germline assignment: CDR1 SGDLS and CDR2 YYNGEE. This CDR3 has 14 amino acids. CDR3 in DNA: TGTGCCAGCAGCCCGACAGGAAGCAATCAGCCCCAGCATTTT. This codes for CASSPTGSNQPQHF.

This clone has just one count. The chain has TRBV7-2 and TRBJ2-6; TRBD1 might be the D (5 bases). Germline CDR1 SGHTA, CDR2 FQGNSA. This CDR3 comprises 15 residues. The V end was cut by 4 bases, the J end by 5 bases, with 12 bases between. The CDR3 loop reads CASSYGAARANVLTF. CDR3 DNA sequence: TGTGCCAGCAGCTATGGGGCAGCCAGGGCCAACGTCCTGACTTTC.

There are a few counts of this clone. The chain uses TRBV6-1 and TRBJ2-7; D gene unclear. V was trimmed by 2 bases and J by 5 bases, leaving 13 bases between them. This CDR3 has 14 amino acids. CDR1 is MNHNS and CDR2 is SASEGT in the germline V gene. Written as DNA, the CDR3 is TGTGCCAGCAGTGAAACGGGTCAGAAGGACGAGCAGTACTTC. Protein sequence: CASSETGQKDEQYF.

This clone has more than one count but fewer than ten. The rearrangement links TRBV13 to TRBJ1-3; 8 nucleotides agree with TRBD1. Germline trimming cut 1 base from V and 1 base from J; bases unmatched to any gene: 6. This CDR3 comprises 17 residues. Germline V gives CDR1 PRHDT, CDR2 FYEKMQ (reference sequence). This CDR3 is CASSLVRDRISGNTIYF. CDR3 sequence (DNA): TGTGCCAGCAGCTTAGTACGGGACAGGATATCTGGAAACACCATATATTTT.

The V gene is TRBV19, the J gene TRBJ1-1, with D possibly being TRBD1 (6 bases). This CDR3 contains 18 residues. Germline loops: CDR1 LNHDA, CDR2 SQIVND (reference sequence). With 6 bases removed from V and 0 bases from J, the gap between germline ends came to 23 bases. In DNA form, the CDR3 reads TGTGCCAGTAGCACCAACCATTGGAGAAACAGGGTGAACACTGAAGCTTTCTTT. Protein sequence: CASSTNHWRNRVNTEAFF. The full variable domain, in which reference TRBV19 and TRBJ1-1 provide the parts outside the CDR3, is DGGITQSPKYLFRKEGQNVTLSCEQNLNHDAMYWYRQDPGQGLRLIYYSQIVNDFQKGDIAEGYSVSREKKESFPLTVTSAQKNPTAFYLCASSTNHWRNRVNTEAFFGQGTRLTVV.

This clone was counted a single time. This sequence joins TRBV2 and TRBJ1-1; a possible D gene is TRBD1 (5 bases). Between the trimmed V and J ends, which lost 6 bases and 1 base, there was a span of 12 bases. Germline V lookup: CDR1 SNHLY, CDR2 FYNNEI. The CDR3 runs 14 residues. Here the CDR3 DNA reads TGTGCCAGCAGCGTGGGTGGGGGGAACACTGAAGCTTTCTTT. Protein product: CASSVGGGNTEAFF.

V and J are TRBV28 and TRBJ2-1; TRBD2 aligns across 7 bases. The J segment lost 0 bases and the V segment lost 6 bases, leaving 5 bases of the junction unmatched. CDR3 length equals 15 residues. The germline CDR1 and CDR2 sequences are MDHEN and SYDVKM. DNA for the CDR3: TGTGCCAGCAGCCCTAGCGGAAGCTCCTACAATGAGCAGTTCTTC. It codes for CASSPSGSSYNEQFF.

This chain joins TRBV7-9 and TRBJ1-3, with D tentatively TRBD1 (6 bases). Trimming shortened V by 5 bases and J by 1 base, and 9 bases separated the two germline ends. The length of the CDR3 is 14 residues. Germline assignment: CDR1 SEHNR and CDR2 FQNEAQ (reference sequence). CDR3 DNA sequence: TGTGCCAGCAGCGCGGGGGCGTCTGGAAACACCATATATTTT. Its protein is CASSAGASGNTIYF.

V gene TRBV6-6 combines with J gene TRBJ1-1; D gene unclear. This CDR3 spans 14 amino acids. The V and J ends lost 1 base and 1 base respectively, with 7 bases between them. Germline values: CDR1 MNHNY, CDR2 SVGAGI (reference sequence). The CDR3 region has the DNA TGTGCCAGCAGTTACTTCTCGACGAACACTGAAGCTTTCTTT. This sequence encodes CASSYFSTNTEAFF.

CDR3 sequence reads: CASSENQETQYF. The CDR3 nucleotides are TGCGCCAGCAGCGAAAACCAAGAGACCCAGTACTTC. The rearrangement links TRBV5-1 to TRBJ2-5; D not certain. CDR1 SGHRS and CDR2 YFSETQ come from the germline V gene. The CDR3 runs to 12 residues. V lost 4 bases to trimming and J lost 0 bases, with 4 bases between them.

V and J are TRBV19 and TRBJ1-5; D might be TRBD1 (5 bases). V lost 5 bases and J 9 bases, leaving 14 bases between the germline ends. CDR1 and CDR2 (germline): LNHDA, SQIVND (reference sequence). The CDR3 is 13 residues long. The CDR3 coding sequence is TGTGCCAGTAGTGAACCCAGGGTAGTGCCCCAGCATTTT. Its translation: CASSEPRVVPQHF.

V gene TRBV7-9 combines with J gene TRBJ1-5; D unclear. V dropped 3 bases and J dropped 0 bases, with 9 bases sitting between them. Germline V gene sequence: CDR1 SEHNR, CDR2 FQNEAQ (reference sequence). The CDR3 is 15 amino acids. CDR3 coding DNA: TGTGCCAGCAGCTTGGACGGTAATAGCAATCAGCCCCAGCATTTT. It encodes CASSLDGNSNQPQHF.

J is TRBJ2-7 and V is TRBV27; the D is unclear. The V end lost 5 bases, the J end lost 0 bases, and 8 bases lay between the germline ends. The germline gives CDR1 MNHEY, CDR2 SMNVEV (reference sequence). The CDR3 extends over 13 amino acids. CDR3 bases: TGTGCCAGCAGTGAACTCAGCTCCTACGAGCAGTACTTC. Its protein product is CASSELSSYEQYF.

The DNA for the CDR3 is TGTGCCAGCAGCAACAAACTAGCGGGGGGGTTGTTCGAGCAGTACTTC. It translates to CASSNKLAGGLFEQYF. The rearrangement links TRBV9 to TRBJ2-7; 13 bases are shared with TRBD2. The CDR3 covers 16 residues. The trim removed 4 bases at V and 6 bases at J, leaving 10 bases unmatched. The germline V gene encodes CDR1 SGDLS and CDR2 YYNGEE.

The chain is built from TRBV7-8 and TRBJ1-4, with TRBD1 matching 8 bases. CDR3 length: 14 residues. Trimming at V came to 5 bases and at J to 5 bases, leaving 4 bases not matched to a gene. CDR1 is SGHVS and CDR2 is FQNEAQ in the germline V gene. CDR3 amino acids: CASSRDRNNEKLFF. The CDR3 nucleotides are TGTGCCAGCAGCCGGGACAGGAACAATGAAAAACTGTTTTTT.

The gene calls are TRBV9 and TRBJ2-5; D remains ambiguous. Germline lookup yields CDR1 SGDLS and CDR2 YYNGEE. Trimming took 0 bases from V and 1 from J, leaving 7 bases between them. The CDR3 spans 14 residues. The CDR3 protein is CASSVEVGQETQYF. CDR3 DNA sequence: TGTGCCAGCAGCGTAGAGGTCGGCCAAGAGACCCAGTACTTC.

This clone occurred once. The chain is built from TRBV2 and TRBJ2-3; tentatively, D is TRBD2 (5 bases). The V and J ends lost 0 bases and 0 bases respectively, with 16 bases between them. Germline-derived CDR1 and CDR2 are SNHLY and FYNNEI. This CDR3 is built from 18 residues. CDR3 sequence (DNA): TGTGCCAGCAGTGAAGCGCTAGGTCGGGGATTAAGCACAGATACGCAGTATTTT. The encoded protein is CASSEALGRGLSTDTQYF.

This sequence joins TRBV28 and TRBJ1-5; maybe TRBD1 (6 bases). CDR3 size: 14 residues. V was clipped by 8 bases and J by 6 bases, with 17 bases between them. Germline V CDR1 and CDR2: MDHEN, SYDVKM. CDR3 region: CASGGGGRGQPQHF. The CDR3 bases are TGTGCCAGCGGTGGGGGGGGGCGGGGTCAGCCCCAGCATTTT.

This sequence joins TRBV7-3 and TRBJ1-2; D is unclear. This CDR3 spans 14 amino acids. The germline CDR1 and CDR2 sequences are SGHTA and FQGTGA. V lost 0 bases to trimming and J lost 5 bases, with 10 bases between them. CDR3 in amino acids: CASSLTKADYGYTF. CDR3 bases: TGTGCCAGCAGCTTAACGAAGGCAGATTATGGCTACACCTTC.